The 6 T cell receptor beta chains in this list originate from one sample, sequenced in a study of cytomegalovirus exposure and HLA in healthy donors. Primers: 60 Vbeta forward and 13 Jbeta reverse. Sequencing was performed with immunoSEQ multiplex PCR; in TCRdb, only in-frame clones are kept and a portion is missing. The sample yields fewer than 150,000 clones, under 80% seen once. Sequenced material: PBMCs. These TCRs come from a male donor in good health and CMV-seronegative.

About this clone: The sample contains more than one DNA sequence encoding this CDR3. The rearrangement uses TRBV5-1 and TRBJ1-2; 12 positions agree with TRBD1. The V gene's germline CDR1 is SGHRS and CDR2 YFSETQ. Trimming removed 4 bases from V and 2 bases from J; junction bases left unmatched: 3. The CDR3 extends over 15 amino acids. The CDR3 protein is CASSPGTGGNYGYTF. DNA of the CDR3: TGCGCCAGCAGCCCAGGGACAGGGGGCAACTATGGCTACACCTTC. Looking up the rest from reference TRBV5-1 and TRBJ1-2 gives the full variable domain: KAGVTQTPRYLIKTRGQQVTLSCSPISGHRSVSWYQQTPGQGLQFLFEYFSETQRNKGNFPGRFSGRQFSNSRSEMNVSTLELGDSALYLCASSPGTGGNYGYTFGSGTRLTVV.

This chain uses TRBV7-9 with TRBJ1-4; the match to TRBD1 covers 8 bases. Per germline, CDR1 SEHNR and CDR2 FQNEAQ (reference sequence). The trim removed 4 bases at V and 0 bases at J, leaving 4 bases unmatched. The length of the CDR3 is 16 residues. CDR3 protein: CASSSGQAPTNEKLFF. The DNA of the CDR3 is TGTGCCAGCAGCTCGGGACAGGCACCAACTAATGAAAAACTGTTTTTT.

This clone showed up just a few times. This sequence joins TRBV27 and TRBJ1-1; the D gene is possibly TRBD1 (5 bases). Looked up from germline, CDR1 is MNHEY and CDR2 is SMNVEV (reference sequence). Between the trimmed V and J ends, which lost 5 bases and 1 base, there was a span of 11 bases. This CDR3 contains 14 residues. The CDR3 loop is CASSRRQRNTEAFF. In nucleotides, the CDR3 is TGTGCCAGCAGTCGGCGACAGAGGAACACTGAAGCTTTCTTT.

The chain has TRBV5-4 and TRBJ2-4; 9 nucleotides align to TRBD2. CDR1 SGHNT and CDR2 YYREEE come from the germline V gene (reference sequence). V was clipped by 4 bases and J by 7 bases; unmatched bases: 3. This CDR3 has 13 residues. The chain's CDR3 is CASSPGLANIQYF. The CDR3, as DNA: TGTGCCAGCAGCCCGGGACTAGCTAACATTCAGTACTTC.

V and J are TRBV10-3 and TRBJ2-5, with 9 bases that match TRBD2. Looked up from germline, CDR1 is ENHRY and CDR2 is SYGVKD. V lost 11 bases to trimming and J lost 5 bases; unmatched junction nucleotides: 21. The CDR3 has 17 amino acids. The CDR3 is CAASSGMPGLAEETQYF. CDR3 coding DNA: TGTGCCGCATCTAGCGGAATGCCGGGACTAGCTGAGGAGACCCAGTACTTC.

The chain couples TRBV11-2 to TRBJ2-5; TRBD1 might be the D (6 bases). V was cut by 5 bases and J by 5 bases, with 15 bases left in between. Germline CDR1 reads SGHAT; CDR2 reads FQNNGV. The CDR3 is 14 residues long. The CDR3 spells CASSENRVAETQYF. The CDR3 coding sequence is TGTGCCAGCAGCGAAAACAGGGTTGCCGAGACCCAGTACTTC.